Included here is one T cell receptor (beta chain) sequence, with context. The method was immunoSEQ multiplex PCR; TCRdb's version includes in-frame clones alone and lacks a portion of them. The table shows some 18,000 clones, with over 75% occurring only once. These data originate in a study of graft-versus-host responses after intestinal transplantation. The CDR3 runs to 17 residues. V gave up 2 bases and J gave up 7 bases, with 24 bases separating them. Germline loops: CDR1 MNHNS, CDR2 SASEGT. The input for sequencing was PBMCs, taken 14 days after transplant. The receptor was derived from a human patient who received an intestinal transplant, so some T cells may come from the graft donor. This rearrangement joins TRBV6-1 to TRBJ2-7; maybe TRBD2 (6 bases). For the CDR3, the DNA is TGTGCCAGCAGTGAATCCTCGGGACTCCCGGACATCCTTGAGCAGTACTTC. Its protein product is CASSESSGLPDILEQYF.